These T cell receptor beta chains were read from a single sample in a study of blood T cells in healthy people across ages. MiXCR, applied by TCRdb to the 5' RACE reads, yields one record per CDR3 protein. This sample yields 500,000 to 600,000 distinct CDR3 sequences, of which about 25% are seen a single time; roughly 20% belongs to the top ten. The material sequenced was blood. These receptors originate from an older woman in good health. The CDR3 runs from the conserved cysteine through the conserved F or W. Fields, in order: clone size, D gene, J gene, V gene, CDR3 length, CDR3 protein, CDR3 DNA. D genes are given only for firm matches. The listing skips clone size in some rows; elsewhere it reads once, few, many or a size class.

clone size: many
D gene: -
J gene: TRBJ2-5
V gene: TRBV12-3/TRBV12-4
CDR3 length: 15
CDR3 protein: CASSLAAIRGETQYF
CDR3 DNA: TGTGCCAGCAGTTTAGCGGCAATAAGGGGAGAGACCCAGTACTTC

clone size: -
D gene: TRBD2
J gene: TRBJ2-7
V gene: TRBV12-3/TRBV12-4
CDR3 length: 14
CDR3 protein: CASSKGTSTYEQYF
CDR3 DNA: TGTGCCAGCAGTAAGGGGACTAGTACCTACGAGCAGTACTTC

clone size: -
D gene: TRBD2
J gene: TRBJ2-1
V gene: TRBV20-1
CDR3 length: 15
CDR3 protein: CSARDRRGRTNEQFF
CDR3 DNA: TGCAGTGCTAGAGATCGACGCGGGAGAACCAATGAGCAGTTCTTC

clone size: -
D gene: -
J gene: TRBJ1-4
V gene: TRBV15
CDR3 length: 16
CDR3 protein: CATSRSGVSSNEKLFF
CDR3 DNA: TGTGCCACCAGCAGATCCGGAGTTTCCTCGAATGAAAAACTGTTTTTT

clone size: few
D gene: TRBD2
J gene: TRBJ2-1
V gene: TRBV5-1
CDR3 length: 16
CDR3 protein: CASSLDDGGAGNEQFF
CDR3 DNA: TGCGCCAGCAGCTTGGATGACGGGGGGGCGGGTAATGAGCAGTTCTTC

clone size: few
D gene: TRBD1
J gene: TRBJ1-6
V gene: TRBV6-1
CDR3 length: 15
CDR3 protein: CVSSRVQGQNSPLHF
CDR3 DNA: TGTGTCAGCAGTCGAGTACAGGGGCAGAATTCACCCCTCCACTTT

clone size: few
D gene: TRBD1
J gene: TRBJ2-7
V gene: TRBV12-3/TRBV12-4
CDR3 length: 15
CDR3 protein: CASSSTGTGSHEQYF
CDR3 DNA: TGTGCCAGCAGTTCTACCGGGACAGGGTCCCACGAGCAGTACTTC

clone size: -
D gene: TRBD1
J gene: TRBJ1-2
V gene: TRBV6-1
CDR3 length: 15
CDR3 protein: CASSELGTGISGYTF
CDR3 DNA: TGTGCCAGCAGTGAACTTGGGACAGGGATTAGTGGCTACACCTTC

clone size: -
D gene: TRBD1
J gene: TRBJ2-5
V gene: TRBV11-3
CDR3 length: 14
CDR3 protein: CASERGGAFGTQYF
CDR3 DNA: TGTGCCAGCGAAAGAGGGGGCGCATTCGGGACCCAGTACTTC

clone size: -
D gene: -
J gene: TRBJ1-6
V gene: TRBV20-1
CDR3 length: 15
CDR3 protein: CSARGQSSYNSPLHF
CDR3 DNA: TGCAGTGCTAGAGGGCAGAGCTCCTATAATTCACCCCTCCACTTT

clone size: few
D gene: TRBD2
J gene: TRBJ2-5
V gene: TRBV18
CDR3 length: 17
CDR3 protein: CASSPRRLAGGQETQYF
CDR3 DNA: TGTGCCAGCTCACCGCGGCGACTAGCGGGGGGCCAAGAGACCCAGTACTTC

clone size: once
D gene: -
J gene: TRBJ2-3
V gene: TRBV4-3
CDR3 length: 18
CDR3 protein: CASSQVSAGWGKADTQYF
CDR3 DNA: TGCGCCAGCAGCCAAGTTTCGGCAGGGTGGGGGAAGGCGGATACGCAGTATTTT

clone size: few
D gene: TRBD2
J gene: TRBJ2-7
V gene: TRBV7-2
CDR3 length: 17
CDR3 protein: CASSSREGAGLSYEQYF
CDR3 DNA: TGTGCCAGCAGCTCTCGGGAGGGAGCGGGGCTCTCCTACGAGCAGTACTTC

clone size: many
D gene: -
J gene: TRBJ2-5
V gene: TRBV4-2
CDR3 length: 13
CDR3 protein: CASSPGGEETQYF
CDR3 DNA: TGTGCCAGCAGCCCTGGCGGAGAAGAGACCCAGTACTTC

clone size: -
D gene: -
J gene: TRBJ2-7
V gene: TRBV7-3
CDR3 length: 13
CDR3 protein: CASSLMVAREQYF
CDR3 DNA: TGTGCCAGCAGCTTAATGGTGGCTAGGGAGCAGTACTTC

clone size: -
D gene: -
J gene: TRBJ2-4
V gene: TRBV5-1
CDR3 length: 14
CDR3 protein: CASSLSQVDGIQYF
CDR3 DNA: TGCGCCAGCAGCTTGAGCCAAGTGGATGGCATTCAGTACTTC

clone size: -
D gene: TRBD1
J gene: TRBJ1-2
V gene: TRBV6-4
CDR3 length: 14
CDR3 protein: CASRSTGGNYGYTF
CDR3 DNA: TGTGCCAGCAGATCGACAGGGGGCAACTATGGCTACACCTTC

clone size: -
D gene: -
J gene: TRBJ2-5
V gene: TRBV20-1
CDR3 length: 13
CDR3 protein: CSARDPVGETQYF
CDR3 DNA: TGCAGTGCTAGAGATCCGGTGGGAGAGACCCAGTACTTC

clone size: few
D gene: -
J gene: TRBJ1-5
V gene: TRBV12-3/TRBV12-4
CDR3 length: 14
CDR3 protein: CASSFRQGNQPQHF
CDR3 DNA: TGTGCCAGCAGTTTCCGACAGGGCAATCAGCCCCAGCATTTT

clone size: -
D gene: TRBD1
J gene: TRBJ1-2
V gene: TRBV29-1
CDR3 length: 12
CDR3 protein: CSTWTGNYGYTF
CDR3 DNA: TGCAGCACATGGACAGGGAACTATGGCTACACCTTC

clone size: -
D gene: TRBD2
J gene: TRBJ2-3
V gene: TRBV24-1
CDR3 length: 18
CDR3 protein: CATSDTSGGALGTDTQYF
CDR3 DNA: TGTGCCACCAGTGATACTAGCGGGGGGGCCCTAGGCACAGATACGCAGTATTTT

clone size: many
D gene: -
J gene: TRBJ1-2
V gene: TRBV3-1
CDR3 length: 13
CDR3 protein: CASSQTARKGYTF
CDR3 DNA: TGTGCCAGCAGCCAAACCGCCCGAAAGGGCTACACCTTC

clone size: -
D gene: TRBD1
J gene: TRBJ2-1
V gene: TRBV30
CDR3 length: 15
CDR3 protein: CAWSKQGLPYNEQFF
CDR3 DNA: TGTGCCTGGAGTAAACAGGGGTTGCCCTACAATGAGCAGTTCTTC

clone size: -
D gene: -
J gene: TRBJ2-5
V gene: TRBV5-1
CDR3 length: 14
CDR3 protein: CASSRGPEEETQYF
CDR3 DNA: TGCGCCAGCAGCCGGGGACCGGAGGAGGAGACCCAGTACTTC

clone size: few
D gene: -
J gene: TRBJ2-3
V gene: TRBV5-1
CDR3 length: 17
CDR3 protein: CASSRAGILLGTDTQYF
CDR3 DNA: TGCGCCAGCAGCCGTGCGGGGATACTTCTAGGCACAGATACGCAGTATTTT

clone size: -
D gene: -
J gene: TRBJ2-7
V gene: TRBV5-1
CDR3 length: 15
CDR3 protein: CASSLARGASYEQYF
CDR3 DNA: TGCGCCAGCAGCTTGGCCAGGGGGGCCTCCTACGAGCAGTACTTC

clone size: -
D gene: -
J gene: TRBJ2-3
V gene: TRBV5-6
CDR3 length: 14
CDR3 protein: CASSLGQEPDTQYF
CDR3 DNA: TGTGCCAGCAGCTTGGGACAGGAACCAGATACGCAGTATTTT

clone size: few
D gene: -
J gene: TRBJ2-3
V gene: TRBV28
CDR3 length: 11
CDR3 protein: CASAERSTQYF
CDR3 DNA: TGTGCCAGCGCCGAGAGGAGTACGCAGTATTTT

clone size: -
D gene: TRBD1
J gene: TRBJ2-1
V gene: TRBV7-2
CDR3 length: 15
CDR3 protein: CASSQGEASYNEQFF
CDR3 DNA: TGTGCCAGCAGCCAGGGGGAAGCGTCTTACAATGAGCAGTTCTTC

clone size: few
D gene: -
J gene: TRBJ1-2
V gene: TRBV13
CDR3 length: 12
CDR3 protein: CASSFRPSGYTF
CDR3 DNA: TGTGCCAGCAGCTTTCGTCCGTCTGGCTACACCTTC

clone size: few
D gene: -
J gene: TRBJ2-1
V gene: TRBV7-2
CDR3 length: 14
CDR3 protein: CASSLSRGHNEQFF
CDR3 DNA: TGTGCCAGCAGCTTAAGTCGGGGTCACAATGAGCAGTTCTTC

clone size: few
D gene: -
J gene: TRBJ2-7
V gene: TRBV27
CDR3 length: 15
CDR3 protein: CASSYGGPLYYEQCF
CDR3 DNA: TGTGCCAGCAGTTATGGGGGCCCTCTCTACTACGAGCAGTGCTTC

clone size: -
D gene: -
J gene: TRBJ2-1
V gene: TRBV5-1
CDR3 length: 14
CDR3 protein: CASSPPGRYNEQFF
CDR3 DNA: TGCGCCAGCAGCCCCCCCGGACGCTACAATGAGCAGTTCTTC

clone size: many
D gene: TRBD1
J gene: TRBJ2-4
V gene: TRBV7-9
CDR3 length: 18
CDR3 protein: CASSPDRTGGRAKNIQYF
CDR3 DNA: TGTGCCAGCAGCCCTGATAGAACAGGGGGTCGAGCCAAAAACATTCAGTACTTC

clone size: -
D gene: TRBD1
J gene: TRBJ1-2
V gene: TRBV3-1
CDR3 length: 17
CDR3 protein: CASSTTGQGARIYGYTF
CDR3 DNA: TGTGCCAGCAGCACCACGGGACAGGGGGCTCGGATCTATGGCTACACCTTC

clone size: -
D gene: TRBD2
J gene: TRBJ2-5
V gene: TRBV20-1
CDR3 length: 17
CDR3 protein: CSAQKPLAGGPGETQYF
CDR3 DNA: TGCAGTGCCCAGAAGCCCCTAGCGGGGGGACCCGGAGAGACCCAGTACTTC

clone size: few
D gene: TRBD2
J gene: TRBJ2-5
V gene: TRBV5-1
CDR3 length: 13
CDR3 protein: CASGTNPQETQYF
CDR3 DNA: TGCGCCAGCGGGACTAACCCACAAGAGACCCAGTACTTC

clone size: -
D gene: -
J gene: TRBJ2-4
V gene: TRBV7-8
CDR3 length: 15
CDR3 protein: CASSLVVRGGNIQYF
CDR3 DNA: TGTGCCAGCAGCTTAGTCGTCAGGGGGGGAAACATTCAGTACTTC

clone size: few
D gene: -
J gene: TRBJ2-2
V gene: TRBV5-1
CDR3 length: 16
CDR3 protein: CASSLEGRWRTGELFF
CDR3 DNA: TGCGCCAGCAGCTTGGAAGGACGGTGGCGCACCGGGGAGCTGTTTTTT

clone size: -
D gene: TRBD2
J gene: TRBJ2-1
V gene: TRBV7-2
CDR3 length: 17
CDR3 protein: CASSLAGTRVGHNEQFF
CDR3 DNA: TGTGCCAGCAGCTTAGCAGGGACTAGAGTGGGGCACAATGAGCAGTTCTTC

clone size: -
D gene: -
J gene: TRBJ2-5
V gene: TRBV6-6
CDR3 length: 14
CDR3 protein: CASRPRKGQETQYF
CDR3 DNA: TGTGCCAGCAGACCCCGGAAGGGACAAGAGACCCAGTACTTC

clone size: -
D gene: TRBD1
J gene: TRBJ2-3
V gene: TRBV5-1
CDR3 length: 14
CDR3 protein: CASSLQGWTDTQYF
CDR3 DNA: TGCGCCAGCAGCTTACAGGGGTGGACAGATACGCAGTATTTT

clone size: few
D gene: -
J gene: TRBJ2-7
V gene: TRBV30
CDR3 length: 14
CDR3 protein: CAWSHRLGRYEQYF
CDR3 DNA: TGTGCCTGGAGTCACCGGCTGGGACGATACGAGCAGTACTTC

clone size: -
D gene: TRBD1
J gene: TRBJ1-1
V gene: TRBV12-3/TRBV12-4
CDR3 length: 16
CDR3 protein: CASSFRTGNRDTEAFF
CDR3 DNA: TGTGCCAGCAGTTTTAGGACAGGGAATAGGGACACTGAAGCTTTCTTT

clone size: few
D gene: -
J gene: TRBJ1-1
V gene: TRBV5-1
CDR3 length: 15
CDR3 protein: CASSLVGEVNTEAFF
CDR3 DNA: TGCGCCAGCAGCTTGGTCGGGGAGGTGAACACTGAAGCTTTCTTT

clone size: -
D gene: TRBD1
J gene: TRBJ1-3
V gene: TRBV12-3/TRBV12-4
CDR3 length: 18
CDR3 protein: CASRRLAGGVASGNTIYF
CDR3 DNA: TGTGCCAGCAGACGACTAGCAGGGGGCGTAGCATCTGGAAACACCATATATTTT

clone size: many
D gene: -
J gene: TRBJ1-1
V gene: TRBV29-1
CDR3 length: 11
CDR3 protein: CSVGHRTEAFF
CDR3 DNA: TGCAGCGTTGGGCACAGAACTGAAGCTTTCTTT

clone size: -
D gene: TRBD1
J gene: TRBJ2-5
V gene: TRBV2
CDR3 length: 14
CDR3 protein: CASSVGQGAETQYF
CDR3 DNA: TGTGCCAGCAGTGTGGGACAGGGGGCTGAGACCCAGTACTTC

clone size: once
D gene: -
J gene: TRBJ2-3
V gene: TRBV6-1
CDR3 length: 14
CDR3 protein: CASSEVGYTGTQYF
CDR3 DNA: TGTGCCAGCAGTGAAGTCGGGTACACAGGTACGCAGTATTTT

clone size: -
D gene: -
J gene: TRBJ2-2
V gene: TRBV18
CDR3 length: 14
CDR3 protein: CASSPRMDTGELFF
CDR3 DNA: TGTGCCAGCTCACCACGAATGGACACCGGGGAGCTGTTTTTT